The 31 T cell receptor beta chains in this list originate from one sample, sequenced in a study of blood T cell repertoires in COVID-19 (dated by TCRdb to about 2020). Library generation was performed with the immunoSEQ multiplex PCR assay. Not all clones reach the TCRdb copy of this immuneACCESS table, which keeps in-frame sequences only. Checked studies attribute under half of the gap to unresolved V genes and leave the rest unexplained. This sample has about 200,000 clones in its table, and 70% to 90% of those were observed once. The ten largest make up 1.2% of the sample. Sample: PBMCs or T cells enriched from blood (not recorded which). These receptor sequences come from a man in his thirties or forties who had recovered from COVID-19.

This sequence joins TRBV7-9 and TRBJ1-1; perhaps TRBD1 as D (6 bases). The CDR3 is made up of 12 amino acids. The V gene's germline CDR1 is SEHNR and CDR2 FQNEAQ (reference sequence). Trimming took off 5 bases at V and 11 bases at J, with 15 bases between the two ends. Here the CDR3 DNA reads TGTGCCAGCAGCGCTGGGGGCTTCGGGGCTTTCTTT. It yields the protein CASSAGGFGAFF.

The rearrangement uses TRBV25-1 and TRBJ1-5; D unclear. This CDR3 has 14 amino acids. Trimming left V 5 bases short and J 0 bases short, with 8 bases between. Germline CDR1 reads MGHDK; CDR2 reads SYGVNS. The chain's CDR3 is CASSRSYSNQPQHF. The CDR3, as DNA: TGTGCCAGCAGTAGGAGTTATAGCAATCAGCCCCAGCATTTT.

This chain uses TRBV7-9 with TRBJ1-1, with unresolved D. The V gene lost 4 bases and the J gene lost 4 bases, with 7 bases spanning the gap. The V gene's germline CDR1 is SEHNR and CDR2 FQNEAQ (reference sequence). The CDR3 consists of 12 residues. The CDR3 nucleotides are TGTGCCAGCAGCTCAGTACCCACTGAAGCTTTCTTT. Residues: CASSSVPTEAFF.

This clone was observed once. The J gene is TRBJ2-7, the V gene TRBV7-8, with TRBD2 identical over 9 bases. Germline-derived CDR1 and CDR2 are SGHVS and FQNEAQ. The CDR3 length is 14 residues. Losses at the gene ends were 4 bases for V and 3 bases for J; bases not matched to a gene: 4. The CDR3: CASSSGTSLYEQYF. The CDR3 bases are TGTGCCAGCAGCTCCGGGACTAGCCTCTACGAGCAGTACTTC.

V is TRBV5-1 and J is TRBJ1-1; D remains unclear. CDR3 length equals 13 residues. Trimming removed 4 bases at V and 4 bases at J, with 11 bases between. Germline lookup yields CDR1 SGHRS and CDR2 YFSETQ. The CDR3 loop is CASSPGVGTEAFF. The CDR3 nucleotides read TGCGCCAGCAGCCCCGGAGTGGGCACTGAAGCTTTCTTT.

The chain employs TRBV12-5 and TRBJ1-1; D gene ambiguous. V lost 4 bases and J lost 11, with 8 bases in between. This CDR3 contains 10 residues. The germline gives CDR1 LGHNT, CDR2 FRNRAP. The CDR3 DNA is TGTGCTAGTGGTTCCGAGAGGGCTTTCTTT. It is translated as CASGSERAFF. The full variable domain, with the rest looked up from reference TRBV12-5 and TRBJ1-1, is DARVTQTPRHKVTEMGQEVTMRCQPILGHNTVFWYRQTMMQGLELLAYFRNRAPLDDSGMPKDRFSAEMPDATLATLKIQPSEPRDSAVYFCASGSERAFFGQGTRLTVV.

The V and J genes are TRBV3-1 (or the pseudogene TRBV3-2) and TRBJ2-7; perhaps TRBD2 as D (6 bases). This CDR3 contains 18 residues. V was trimmed by 0 bases and J by 3 bases, leaving 21 bases between them. Germline V gives CDR1 LGHDT, CDR2 YNNKEL (reference sequence). The CDR3, as DNA: TGTGCCAGCAGCCAAGATTGGGTTAGCGGACGGAAATACTACGAGCAGTACTTC. Its translation: CASSQDWVSGRKYYEQYF.

This sequence joins TRBV4-1 and TRBJ2-5, with D possibly being TRBD2 (6 bases). The CDR3 sequence is 19 residues long. Germline V gives CDR1 MGHRA, CDR2 YSYEKL. V shed 0 bases and J shed 4 bases, with 24 bases lying between them. CDR3 sequence (DNA): TGCGCCAGCAGCCAAGATCCGTTTGCTAGCGAGAGACAAGCAGAGACCCAGTACTTC. Translating it yields CASSQDPFASERQAETQYF.

The rearrangement joins TRBV5-1 to TRBJ2-7; 12 bases are shared with TRBD2. CDR3 length: 15 amino acids. Germline V lookup: CDR1 SGHRS, CDR2 YFSETQ. V trimming: 0 bases; J trimming: 6 bases; junction bases outside the gene matches: 4. The CDR3 is CASSLVTSGSSEQYF. The CDR3 coding sequence is TGCGCCAGCAGCTTGGTGACTAGCGGGAGCTCCGAGCAGTACTTC.

The chain is built from TRBV7-2 and TRBJ1-4; TRBD1 matches at 9 bases. Germline CDR1 is SGHTA and CDR2 is FQGNSA. With 5 bases clipped from V and 7 bases from J, the junction kept 5 bases outside the gene matches. This CDR3 has 14 residues. The DNA for the CDR3 is TGTGCCAGCAGCAACCGACAGGGGGGTGAAAAACTGTTTTTT. Protein product: CASSNRQGGEKLFF.

V is TRBV10-3 and J is TRBJ1-1; a possible D gene is TRBD1 (6 bases). The CDR3 covers 14 residues. Trimming removed 8 bases at V and 2 bases at J, with 15 bases between. CDR1 is ENHRY, CDR2 SYGVKD, per germline. The CDR3 sequence is CAIRALTGNTEAFF. In DNA, the CDR3 is TGTGCCATCCGCGCACTGACAGGAAACACTGAAGCTTTCTTT.

For the CDR3, the DNA is TGTGCCATCAGATCAGGGGCTAGCTCACCCCTCCACTTT. Translating it yields CAIRSGASSPLHF. The chain links TRBV10-3 to TRBJ1-6, with a possible D match to TRBD1 (6 bases). Deletions cut 6 bases from V and 10 bases from J, with 13 bases between. CDR3 length equals 13 residues. Germline V gene sequence: CDR1 ENHRY, CDR2 SYGVKD.

This rearrangement joins TRBV20-1 to TRBJ2-7, with D possibly matching TRBD2 (6 bases). The germline V and J ends were trimmed by 3 bases and 4 bases, with 16 bases remaining between them. Germline V lookup: CDR1 DFQATT, CDR2 SNEGSKA (reference sequence). The CDR3 is made up of 14 amino acids. Written as DNA, the CDR3 is TGCAGTGCTAGTCTGGCGGGGACTGAATACGAGCAGTACTTC. Translation gives CSASLAGTEYEQYF.

The genes are TRBV27 and TRBJ2-5, with 15 bases identical to TRBD2. The V gene end was trimmed by 4 bases and the J gene end by 7 bases; junction bases not matched to a gene: 1. The CDR3 runs to 14 residues. Germline loops: CDR1 MNHEY, CDR2 SMNVEV (reference sequence). Here the CDR3 reads CASSSGLAGGTQYF. The DNA for the CDR3 is TGTGCCAGCAGTTCGGGACTAGCGGGGGGGACCCAGTACTTC.

This chain uses TRBV6-6 with TRBJ2-2; 8 bases map to TRBD2. The germline CDR1 and CDR2 sequences are MNHNY and SVGAGI (reference sequence). V gave up 5 bases and J gave up 1 base; unmatched junction bases: 6. This CDR3 contains 16 residues. CDR3 in DNA: TGTGCCAGCAGTCGACGACTAGCGTGGAACACCGGGGAGCTGTTTTTT. As protein: CASSRRLAWNTGELFF.

The CDR3, as DNA: TGTGCCAGCACCGGAGAGCGCGGGGCACCCCTCCACTTT. Translating it yields CASTGERGAPLHF. The rearrangement uses TRBV6-6 and TRBJ1-6; D is uncertain. V was trimmed by 7 bases and J by 11 bases, leaving 15 bases between them. Germline V gene sequence: CDR1 MNHNY, CDR2 SVGAGI (reference sequence). The CDR3 has 13 amino acids.

This clone was picked up one time. This chain uses TRBV7-2 with TRBJ2-3, with TRBD1 identical over 7 bases. The CDR3 sequence is 15 residues long. V gave up 2 bases and J gave up 4 bases; unmatched junction bases: 6. From germline, CDR1 is SGHTA and CDR2 FQGNSA. CDR3 nucleotides: TGTGCCAGCAGCTTACTAAGGGGGCGGGCAGATACGCAGTATTTT. Its protein is CASSLLRGRADTQYF.

The chain recombines TRBV28 with TRBJ1-1; TRBD1 matches 7 bases. V shed 6 bases and J 0 bases; nucleotides not matched to a gene: 13. The CDR3 totals 17 residues. CDR1 MDHEN and CDR2 SYDVKM come from the germline V gene. CDR3 amino acids: CASRYDRARPMNTEAFF. As DNA, the CDR3 is TGTGCCAGCAGGTATGACAGGGCTAGGCCCATGAACACTGAAGCTTTCTTT.

A few counts support this clone. The chain joins TRBV10-2 to TRBJ1-3; possible D gene TRBD1, 5 bases. This CDR3 has 13 residues. V lost 5 bases, J lost 4 bases, and 9 bases lay in between. Germline V lookup: CDR1 WSHSY, CDR2 SAAADI. The DNA for the CDR3 is TGCGCCAGCAGTCAGGACAAAGGAAACACCATATATTTT. Residues: CASSQDKGNTIYF.

The chain uses TRBV7-9 and TRBJ2-1; 7 bases align to TRBD2. Germline V CDR1 and CDR2: SEHNR, FQNEAQ (reference sequence). V lost 0 bases, J lost 7 bases, and 6 bases stayed unmatched. The CDR3 is 15 residues long. Here the CDR3 DNA reads TGTGCCAGCAGCTTAGCGGCAGCGGGACCTAATGAGCAGTTCTTC. It is translated as CASSLAAAGPNEQFF.

The chain links TRBV5-1 to TRBJ1-5; D is perhaps TRBD1 (5 bases). CDR1 and CDR2 from the germline V gene are SGHRS and YFSETQ. The CDR3 has 14 amino acids. Trimming pared 1 base from V and 8 bases from J, leaving 13 bases between. CDR3 bases: TGCGCCAGCAGCTTGCGTCCAGGGAATGAGCCCCAGCATTTT. Residues: CASSLRPGNEPQHF.

The chain carries TRBV5-1 and TRBJ1-6; 9 nucleotides agree with TRBD1. Germline CDR1 SGHRS, CDR2 YFSETQ. The length of the CDR3 is 15 residues. V trimming: 0 bases; J trimming: 7 bases; junction bases outside the gene matches: 2. In nucleotides, the CDR3 is TGCGCCAGCAGCTTGGTAGGGACAGGGAATTCACCCCTCCACTTT. This translates into CASSLVGTGNSPLHF.

This clone was observed a single time. This chain links TRBV4-1 with TRBJ1-1; D gene uncertain. The CDR3 contains 17 residues. Germline CDR1 and CDR2: MGHRA and YSYEKL. Trimming removed 2 bases at V and 1 base at J, with 17 bases between. In DNA form, the CDR3 reads TGCGCCAGCAGCCAAAAGGCCCCAACAGTCCCGAACACTGAAGCTTTCTTT. Translating it yields CASSQKAPTVPNTEAFF.

J is TRBJ1-2 and V is TRBV5-6; 8 bases are shared with TRBD1. Germline V gene sequence: CDR1 SGHDT, CDR2 YYEEEE. The CDR3 is 16 residues long. The V and J ends lost 0 bases and 3 bases, in that order; junction bases with no gene match: 7. CDR3 sequence (DNA): TGTGCCAGCAGCTTGGGGAACAGGGGGGGCGACTATGGCTACACCTTC. Translated, it gives CASSLGNRGGDYGYTF.

This rearrangement joins TRBV2 to TRBJ1-1; 7 bases agree with TRBD1. The CDR3 is 16 amino acids. Germline CDR1 SNHLY, CDR2 FYNNEI. V lost 2 bases, J lost 3 bases, and 9 bases stayed unmatched. This CDR3 is CASSETREGAHTEAFF. CDR3 bases: TGTGCCAGCAGTGAAACTCGCGAGGGGGCGCACACTGAAGCTTTCTTT.

The rearrangement joins TRBV28 to TRBJ2-4; tentative D call: TRBD1 (7 bases). Germline lookup yields CDR1 MDHEN and CDR2 SYDVKM. CDR3 length: 15 residues. Trimming pared 5 bases from V and 6 bases from J, leaving 17 bases between. CDR3 DNA sequence: TGTGCCAGCAGTACTTATGGAGGGGGCACAAACATTCAGTACTTC. Residues: CASSTYGGGTNIQYF.

The chain links TRBV2 to TRBJ2-2, with TRBD2 matching 11 bases. The CDR3 sequence is 15 residues long. Trimming cost V 6 bases and J 5 bases; bases outside gene matches: 5. The germline V gene has CDR1 SNHLY and CDR2 FYNNEI. The CDR3 here is CASRGSGRETGELFF. CDR3 in DNA: TGTGCCAGCAGAGGTAGCGGGAGGGAAACCGGGGAGCTGTTTTTT.

The chain is built from TRBV25-1 and TRBJ2-7; D remains ambiguous. CDR1 is MGHDK, CDR2 SYGVNS, per germline. Trimming left V 1 base short and J 5 bases short, with 9 bases between. This CDR3 spans 13 amino acids. The chain's CDR3 is CASSEFLEDEQYF. In DNA, the CDR3 is TGTGCCAGCAGTGAATTTCTAGAGGACGAGCAGTACTTC.

The chain has TRBV3-1 (or the pseudogene TRBV3-2) and TRBJ2-7, with D possibly TRBD2 on 5 matching bases. The CDR3 covers 17 residues. Germline assignment: CDR1 LGHDT and CDR2 YNNKEL (reference sequence). Trimming took 3 bases from V and 4 from J, leaving 22 bases between them. Here the CDR3 DNA reads TGTGCCAGCAGCCACAATCGAGTATCGGGGAGTAGATACGAGCAGTACTTC. Its protein is CASSHNRVSGSRYEQYF.

The chain couples TRBV4-1 to TRBJ1-2, with 10 positions matching TRBD1. This CDR3 region has 20 residues. Germline lookup yields CDR1 MGHRA and CDR2 YSYEKL. V shed 3 bases and J 2 bases; nucleotides not matched to a gene: 18. The CDR3 is CASSQREGRDRGRVNYGYTF. The DNA of the CDR3 is TGCGCCAGCAGCCAGAGGGAAGGCAGGGACAGGGGAAGAGTGAACTATGGCTACACCTTC.

This chain connects TRBV2 to TRBJ1-5; 7 bases map to TRBD1. Germline loops: CDR1 SNHLY, CDR2 FYNNEI. The CDR3 loop spans 15 amino acids. The V gene end was trimmed by 6 bases and the J gene end by 3 bases; junction bases not matched to a gene: 8. The CDR3 loop is CASRARDSLNQPQHF. DNA of the CDR3: TGTGCCAGCAGGGCGAGGGACAGCCTCAATCAGCCCCAGCATTTT.